A single sample is the source of the 16 T cell receptor beta chains below, sequenced in a study of T cells after somatic rescue of genetic block. Profiling relied on immunoSEQ multiplex PCR, and the TCRdb table lists in-frame clones only, not all of them. The table includes about 63,000 clones, about 90% detected once. The sample taken for sequencing was peripheral blood mononuclear cells (PBMCs). The receptor source for this set is a man between 35 and 55 years old.

The rearrangement links TRBV2 to TRBJ1-2, with D possibly being TRBD1 (6 bases). V lost 3 bases and J lost 4, with 12 bases in between. Germline values: CDR1 SNHLY, CDR2 FYNNEI. The CDR3 length is 14 residues. The CDR3 coding sequence is TGTGCCAGCAGTGAGCGACAGGCCTTCTATGGCTACACCTTC. Translated: CASSERQAFYGYTF.

This chain connects TRBV2 to TRBJ2-5, with D maybe TRBD1 (5 bases). This CDR3 is built from 15 residues. Germline CDR1 is SNHLY and CDR2 is FYNNEI. V dropped 0 bases and J dropped 3 bases, with 11 bases sitting between them. CDR3 residues: CASSEAWQGEETQYF. The DNA of the CDR3 is TGTGCCAGCAGTGAAGCGTGGCAGGGCGAAGAGACCCAGTACTTC.

The chain employs TRBV5-6 and TRBJ2-5; maybe TRBD2 (7 bases). The CDR3 is made up of 15 amino acids. CDR1 and CDR2 (germline): SGHDT, YYEEEE. Trimming cost V 1 base and J 5 bases, with 15 bases left between them. The CDR3 here is CASSLLGGATETQYF. The CDR3 nucleotides are TGTGCCAGCAGCTTGTTGGGGGGGGCGACGGAGACCCAGTACTTC.

The genes are TRBV5-1 and TRBJ2-7; D uncertain. The V end was cut by 1 base, the J end by 5 bases, with 10 bases between. The CDR3 is 13 amino acids. Germline V lookup: CDR1 SGHRS, CDR2 YFSETQ. The chain's CDR3 is CASSLQVFDEQYF. The CDR3 nucleotides read TGCGCCAGCAGCTTGCAGGTATTCGACGAGCAGTACTTC.

The chain uses TRBV7-2 and TRBJ2-7, with 8 bases that match TRBD2. Germline loops: CDR1 SGHTA, CDR2 FQGNSA. The V gene end was trimmed by 1 base and the J gene end by 2 bases; junction bases not matched to a gene: 7. CDR3 length equals 16 residues. The chain's CDR3 is CASSLGSSGGPYEQYF. The DNA for the CDR3 is TGTGCCAGCAGCTTAGGATCCAGCGGGGGCCCCTACGAGCAGTACTTC. Looking up the rest from reference TRBV7-2 and TRBJ2-7 gives the full variable domain: GAGVSQSPSNKVTEKGKDVELRCDPISGHTALYWYRQSLGQGLEFLIYFQGNSAPDKSGLPSDRFSAERTGGSVSTLTIQRTQQEDSAVYLCASSLGSSGGPYEQYFGPGTRLTVT.

The V call is TRBV6-6, the J call TRBJ2-1; TRBD1 is a possible D gene (6 bases). CDR1 MNHNY and CDR2 SVGAGI come from the germline V gene (reference sequence). V was trimmed by 5 bases and J by 2 bases, leaving 10 bases between them. The CDR3 consists of 14 residues. Here the CDR3 reads CASSDQGPYNEQFF. For the CDR3, the DNA is TGTGCCAGCAGTGACCAGGGGCCCTACAATGAGCAGTTCTTC.

The table lists this clone with a count of one. V usage is TRBV9 and J usage is TRBJ2-3, with TRBD1 identical over 9 bases. CDR3 length: 16 amino acids. Germline V gene lookup returns CDR1 SGDLS and CDR2 YYNGEE. Trimming removed 0 bases from V and 3 bases from J; junction bases left unmatched: 5. CDR3 residues: CASSVEGGQGTDTQYF. Written as DNA, the CDR3 is TGTGCCAGCAGCGTAGAGGGGGGACAGGGAACAGATACGCAGTATTTT.

The chain employs TRBV30 and TRBJ2-2; D not certain. The CDR3 runs 13 residues. Germline V CDR1 and CDR2: GTSNPN, SVGIG (reference sequence). Trimming cost V 4 bases and J 1 base, with 7 bases left between them. In DNA, the CDR3 is TGTGCCTGGACTTGGGGGAACACCGGGGAGCTGTTTTTT. Its protein product is CAWTWGNTGELFF.

The rearrangement uses TRBV5-4 and TRBJ1-1, with D possibly being TRBD1 (5 bases). This CDR3 has 14 amino acids. Germline V gene lookup returns CDR1 SGHNT and CDR2 YYREEE (reference sequence). The V gene lost 2 bases and the J gene lost 3 bases, with 11 bases spanning the gap. CDR3 in amino acids: CASSFGAGDTEAFF. The CDR3 DNA reads TGTGCCAGCAGCTTCGGGGCAGGAGACACTGAAGCTTTCTTT.

This chain connects TRBV29-1 to TRBJ1-1; 9 bases fit TRBD1. The ends lost 7 bases at V and 5 bases at J; junction bases unmatched: 2. Germline values: CDR1 SQVTM, CDR2 ANQGSEA. The CDR3 totals 11 residues. CDR3 region: CSGGQGTEAFF. CDR3 coding DNA: TGCAGCGGGGGACAGGGAACTGAAGCTTTCTTT.

This chain joins TRBV19 and TRBJ2-2; 9 positions match TRBD1. From germline, CDR1 is LNHDA and CDR2 SQIVND (reference sequence). V shed 10 bases, J shed 1 base, and the junction held 4 bases outside the gene matches. The CDR3 has 14 residues. The CDR3 coding sequence is TGTGCCATCCGGGACAGGGTGAACACCGGGGAGCTGTTTTTT. This sequence encodes CAIRDRVNTGELFF.

The rearrangement joins TRBV5-4 to TRBJ1-2, with 7 bases identical to TRBD1. The CDR3 consists of 13 residues. Germline V CDR1 and CDR2: SGHNT, YYREEE (reference sequence). J gave up 3 bases and V 4 bases, and 3 bases lay outside the gene matches. CDR3 in amino acids: CASSQDRDYGYTF. CDR3 in DNA: TGTGCCAGCAGCCAAGACAGGGACTATGGCTACACCTTC.

CDR3 sequence reads: CASSLTGSTGELFF. In nucleotides, the CDR3 is TGCGCCAGCAGCTTGACAGGGTCCACCGGGGAGCTGTTTTTT. V usage is TRBV5-1 and J usage is TRBJ2-2, with a possible D match to TRBD1 (6 bases). The germline gives CDR1 SGHRS, CDR2 YFSETQ. CDR3 length: 14 residues. V lost 1 base, J lost 4 bases, and 8 bases lay in between.

This chain joins TRBV10-2 and TRBJ2-3, with D perhaps TRBD1 (5 bases). The CDR3 is made up of 13 amino acids. V was pared by 2 bases and J by 5 bases, with 8 bases between. Germline V gene lookup returns CDR1 WSHSY and CDR2 SAAADI. The CDR3 DNA reads as TGCGCCAGCAGTGAGCAGGGAAAAGATACGCAGTATTTT. Its translation is CASSEQGKDTQYF.

The chain couples TRBV6-4 to TRBJ2-2, with D perhaps TRBD1 or TRBD2 (5 bases each). This CDR3 has 14 amino acids. Trimming stripped 6 bases from V and 3 bases from J, with 11 bases between. Germline V CDR1 and CDR2: MRHNA, SNTAGT. The CDR3 protein is CASSTGTHTGELFF. The DNA of the CDR3 is TGTGCCAGCAGCACCGGGACCCACACCGGGGAGCTGTTTTTT.

The chain combines TRBV7-9 with TRBJ2-3; tentatively, D is TRBD2 (6 bases). Germline-derived CDR1 and CDR2 are SEHNR and FQNEAQ (reference sequence). Trimming took off 5 bases at V and 4 bases at J, with 19 bases between the two ends. The CDR3 is 16 amino acids. This CDR3 is CASSPLHPPGADTQYF. The CDR3, as DNA: TGTGCCAGCAGCCCCCTTCACCCCCCGGGAGCAGATACGCAGTATTTT.